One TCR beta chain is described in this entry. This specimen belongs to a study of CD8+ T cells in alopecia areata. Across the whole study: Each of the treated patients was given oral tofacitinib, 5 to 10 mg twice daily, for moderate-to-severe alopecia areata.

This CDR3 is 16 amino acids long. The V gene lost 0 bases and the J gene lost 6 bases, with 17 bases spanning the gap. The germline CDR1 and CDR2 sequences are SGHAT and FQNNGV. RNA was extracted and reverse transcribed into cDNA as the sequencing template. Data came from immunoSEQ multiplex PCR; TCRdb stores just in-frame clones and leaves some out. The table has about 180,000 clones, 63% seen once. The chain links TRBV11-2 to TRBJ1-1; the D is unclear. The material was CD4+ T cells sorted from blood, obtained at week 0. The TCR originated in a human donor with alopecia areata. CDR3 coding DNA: TGTGCCAGCAGCTTAGATCTGGTTCGGAGCGGGGCTGAAGCTTTCTTT. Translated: CASSLDLVRSGAEAFF.